The present T cell receptor beta chain was sequenced within a study of response to subunit inactivated influenza vaccine. V gave up 6 bases and J gave up 3 bases, with 9 bases separating them. CDR1 MNHEY and CDR2 SVGEGT come from the germline V gene. CDR3 length equals 12 residues. One entry per CDR3 protein results from TCRdb running MiXCR on the RT-PCR reads. The repertoire has around 580,000 distinct CDR3 sequences, 10% to 15% of them found once; the top ten carry 10%. Findings and limits, study-wide: Authors suggested each seasonal influenza vaccination recruits few new T cells.

This clonotype was seen only a few times. Its antigen is not identified. The starting material was PBMCs from blood, obtained on the day of vaccination. This receptor was identified in a man aged 50 to 59 who received an inactivated influenza vaccine. The chain has TRBV6-2 or TRBV6-3 and TRBJ2-7; no clear D gene. The CDR3 DNA is TGTGCCAGCAGAGACTTTTACTACGAGCAGTACTTC. Its protein is CASRDFYYEQYF.